These 20 T cell receptor beta chains were sequenced from one sample in a study of T cells in Graves' hyperthyroidism and ophthalmopathy. TCR beta CDR3 regions were amplified from RNA transcripts. The TCR CDR3 first-round RT-PCR relied on the HTBI primer set. TCRdb re-called the multiplex PCR reads through MiXCR, storing one row per CDR3 protein. The sample contains some 400,000 distinct CDR3 sequences, about 14% of which appear only once. The sample was blood. The receptor source for this set is a woman aged 60 to 75 with Graves' hyperthyroidism.

In this sample, this clonotype turned up many times. The chain joins TRBV9 to TRBJ2-7; perhaps TRBD1 as D (6 bases). Germline lookup yields CDR1 SGDLS and CDR2 YYNGEE. The length of the CDR3 is 14 residues. Trimming stripped 2 bases from V and 4 bases from J, with 13 bases between. Here the CDR3 DNA reads TGTGCCAGCAGCGTCGGGACAAGGACATACGAGCAGTACTTC. Translation: CASSVGTRTYEQYF.

This clonotype was found many times. V usage is TRBV20-1 and J usage is TRBJ2-3; D is tentatively TRBD1 or TRBD2 (5 bases each). Trimming removed 5 bases at V and 2 bases at J, with 8 bases between. The CDR3 is made up of 12 amino acids. In germline, CDR1 is DFQATT, CDR2 SNEGSKA (reference sequence). The CDR3 spells CSAGGNTDTQYF. CDR3 sequence (DNA): TGCAGTGCTGGGGGTAACACAGATACGCAGTATTTT.

The chain uses TRBV6-1 and TRBJ1-2; perhaps TRBD1 as D (5 bases). Trimming took 6 bases from V and 0 from J, leaving 14 bases between them. The CDR3 sequence is 15 residues long. Germline V gives CDR1 MNHNS, CDR2 SASEGT. CDR3 region: CASRTADTSNYGYTF. CDR3 nucleotides: TGTGCCAGCAGAACCGCGGACACTTCTAACTATGGCTACACCTTC.

This clonotype was seen ten or more times. V and J are TRBV7-9 and TRBJ1-1, with a weak D call TRBD1 (5 bases). The germline V gene encodes CDR1 SEHNR and CDR2 FQNEAQ (reference sequence). CDR3 length equals 12 residues. V gave up 2 bases and J gave up 10 bases, with 11 bases separating them. The DNA of the CDR3 is TGTGCCAGCAGCTTACTGGGGGATGGAGCTTTCTTT. It codes for CASSLLGDGAFF. The variable domain in full, completed from reference TRBV7-9 and TRBJ1-1, reads DTGVSQNPRHKITKRGQNVTFRCDPISEHNRLYWYRQTLGQGPEFLTYFQNEAQLEKSRLLSDRFSAERPKGSFSTLEIQRTEQGDSAMYLCASSLLGDGAFFGQGTRLTVV.

This clonotype was detected only a few times. The chain recombines TRBV4-2 with TRBJ2-6, with D perhaps TRBD2 (5 bases). The CDR3 is 18 amino acids. Germline loops: CDR1 LGHNA, CDR2 YNFKEQ. The V end lost 0 bases, the J end lost 0 bases, and 12 bases lay between the germline ends. CDR3 region: CASSQDSDSLSGANVLTF. The CDR3 coding sequence is TGTGCCAGCAGCCAAGACTCGGACTCCCTCTCTGGGGCCAACGTCCTGACTTTC.

This clonotype has ten or more counts. The J gene is TRBJ2-7, the V gene TRBV30; unclear D gene. V was cut by 0 bases and J by 5 bases, with 5 bases left in between. Looked up from germline, CDR1 is GTSNPN and CDR2 is SVGIG (reference sequence). The CDR3 consists of 11 residues. The CDR3, as DNA: TGTGCCTGGAGTGTTCGAGACGAGCAGTACTTC. Translating gives CAWSVRDEQYF.

This clonotype was counted at least ten times. This sequence joins TRBV7-9 and TRBJ2-2; D perhaps matches TRBD2 (5 bases). Germline V gene data show CDR1 as SEHNR and CDR2 as FQNEAQ (reference sequence). The V gene lost 5 bases and the J gene lost 1 base, with 11 bases spanning the gap. The CDR3 is 15 amino acids. The CDR3 spells CASSLAEENTGELFF. The CDR3 bases are TGTGCCAGCAGCCTCGCGGAGGAGAACACCGGGGAGCTGTTTTTT.

This clonotype turned up a few times. The rearrangement uses TRBV7-6 and TRBJ1-1; maybe TRBD1 (6 bases). The CDR3 loop spans 14 amino acids. Trimming stripped 4 bases from V and 4 bases from J, with 13 bases between. Germline V gene data show CDR1 as SGHVS and CDR2 as FNYEAQ. The CDR3 DNA sequence: TGTGCCAGCAGCTACAGGGACTCTAGCACTGAAGCTTTCTTT. This sequence encodes CASSYRDSSTEAFF.

The table lists this clonotype with many counts. The gene calls are TRBV11-3 and TRBJ2-7; maybe TRBD2 (5 bases). The CDR3 has 13 residues. Germline CDR1 is SGHNT and CDR2 is YENEEA. Trimming cost V 5 bases and J 3 bases, with 11 bases left between them. CDR3 residues: CASSEGRLYEQYF. In nucleotides, the CDR3 is TGTGCCAGCAGCGAGGGTCGACTCTACGAGCAGTACTTC.

This clonotype was recorded at least ten times. The V and J genes are TRBV9 and TRBJ2-1; 9 nucleotides match TRBD2. CDR3 size: 15 residues. The V segment lost 0 bases and the J segment 4 bases; nucleotides outside the gene matches: 2. Per the germline V gene, CDR1 is SGDLS and CDR2 is YYNGEE. The CDR3 loop is CASSVGGRVYNEQFF. In DNA, the CDR3 is TGTGCCAGCAGCGTAGGCGGGAGGGTTTACAATGAGCAGTTCTTC.

The gene calls are TRBV13 and TRBJ1-1; 9 bases are shared with TRBD1. This CDR3 comprises 15 residues. Trimming removed 5 bases from V and 1 base from J; junction bases left unmatched: 5. Looked up from germline, CDR1 is PRHDT and CDR2 is FYEKMQ (reference sequence). CDR3 nucleotide sequence: TGTGCCAGCAGCCTCGGGACAGGGAAGAACACTGAAGCTTTCTTT. Its translation is CASSLGTGKNTEAFF.

This clonotype was detected only a few times. The gene calls are TRBV19 and TRBJ1-4, with 9 bases aligning to TRBD1. V trimming: 5 bases; J trimming: 7 bases; junction bases outside the gene matches: 8. The germline gives CDR1 LNHDA, CDR2 SQIVND (reference sequence). The CDR3 is 15 amino acids. CDR3 residues: CASSFGQGSFEKLFF. The CDR3 DNA reads TGTGCCAGTAGTTTTGGACAGGGGAGTTTTGAAAAACTGTTTTTT.

The genes are TRBV5-1 and TRBJ2-1; TRBD1 aligns across 7 bases. Germline CDR1 and CDR2: SGHRS and YFSETQ. The V and J ends lost 6 bases and 3 bases, in that order; junction bases with no gene match: 12. The CDR3 is made up of 16 amino acids. CDR3 loop: CASINRQGNLYNEQFF. CDR3 DNA sequence: TGCGCCAGCATCAACCGACAGGGTAATCTCTACAATGAGCAGTTCTTC.

About this clonotype itself: One end of the junction varies from germline; a read error may be responsible. The chain couples TRBV20-1 to TRBJ2-2; 10 nucleotides agree with TRBD2. Germline CDR1 and CDR2: DFQATT and SNEGSKA (reference sequence). This CDR3 is 15 amino acids long. The CDR3: CSARAGGPYTGELFF. In DNA form, the CDR3 reads TGCAGTGCGAGAGCGGGAGGGCCCTACACCGGGGAGCTGTTTTTT.

The sample holds many counts of this clonotype. The chain joins TRBV28 to TRBJ1-5; 8 bases match TRBD1. This CDR3 has 15 residues. The V segment lost 5 bases and the J segment 4 bases; nucleotides outside the gene matches: 7. CDR1 and CDR2 from the germline V gene are MDHEN and SYDVKM. CDR3 residues: CASSAGTGPNQPQHF. In DNA, the CDR3 is TGTGCCAGCAGTGCCGGGACAGGACCAAATCAGCCCCAGCATTTT. The full variable domain, in which reference TRBV28 and TRBJ1-5 provide the parts outside the CDR3, is DVKVTQSSRYLVKRTGEKVFLECVQDMDHENMFWYRQDPGLGLRLIYFSYDVKMKEKGDIPEGYSVSREKKERFSLILESASTNQTSMYLCASSAGTGPNQPQHFGDGTRLSIL.

This clonotype was seen ten or more times. The chain has TRBV25-1 and TRBJ2-3; tentatively, D is TRBD1 or TRBD2 (6 bases each). CDR3 size: 16 residues. V was shortened by 4 bases and J by 3 bases, with 17 bases between the two germline ends. Germline V CDR1 and CDR2: MGHDK, SYGVNS. DNA for the CDR3: TGTGCCAGCAGTGCGCGGGGCAGGAGGGGGACAGATACGCAGTATTTT. Residues: CASSARGRRGTDTQYF.

Note on this clonotype: One base away lies a much larger clone, so this may be a sequencing read error. The CDR3 coding sequence is TGTGCCAACAGTTCCCGGACTGGGACAAATGAAAAACTGTTTTTT. This translates into CANSSRTGTNEKLFF. V gene TRBV27 combines with J gene TRBJ1-4; a possible D gene is TRBD1 (6 bases). Germline CDR1 reads MNHEY; CDR2 reads SMNVEV (reference sequence). The CDR3 length is 15 residues.

This clonotype was observed at least ten times. The chain combines TRBV5-1 with TRBJ2-5, with D possibly TRBD2 on 6 matching bases. The germline CDR1 and CDR2 sequences are SGHRS and YFSETQ. The CDR3 covers 15 residues. The germline V and J ends were trimmed by 2 bases and 4 bases, with 15 bases remaining between them. CDR3: CASSFTGGGRETQYF. DNA of the CDR3: TGCGCCAGCAGCTTTACCGGCGGAGGGAGAGAGACCCAGTACTTC.

The genes are TRBV12-3 or TRBV12-4 and TRBJ2-3; D remains unclear. This CDR3 is built from 11 residues. Trimming removed 6 bases at V and 3 bases at J, with 4 bases between. The CDR3 DNA follows: TGTGCCAGCAGCATTACAGATACGCAGTATTTT. This codes for CASSITDTQYF.

This clonotype has just a few counts. This may arise from a read error, as a much more abundant clone is one base away. The chain joins TRBV2 to TRBJ2-1, with a possible D match to TRBD2 (5 bases). Per germline, CDR1 SNHLY and CDR2 FYNNEI. This CDR3 has 15 amino acids. CDR3 sequence: CASSPERSSYNERFF. CDR3 DNA sequence: TGTGCCAGCAGCCCCGAGCGGAGCTCCTACAATGAGCGGTTCTTC.